This note documents a single T cell receptor (beta chain) sequence. What it binds is not known. In the PCR, 60 Vbeta and 13 Jbeta primers were used. The method was immunoSEQ multiplex PCR; TCRdb's version includes in-frame clones alone and lacks a portion of them. The sample yields some 110,000 clones, about four fifths seen once. V lost 2 bases, J lost 6 bases, and 11 bases lay in between. From germline, CDR1 is WNHNN and CDR2 SYGVQD (reference sequence). The length of the CDR3 is 14 residues. This specimen comes from a study of cytomegalovirus exposure and HLA in healthy donors. Findings and limits, study-wide: Excluded were some V segments that proved indistinguishable, including TRBV6-2 and TRBV6-3. TCR beta V- and J-gene trimming, according to a later analysis, was linked to a missense DCLRE1C variant. Cytomegalovirus status was reportedly diagnosed by the classifier with high specificity and sensitivity.

The sample was PBMCs. This rearrangement joins TRBV10-1 to TRBJ2-1, with D unresolved. This TCR came from a young man in good health and CMV-seropositive. The CDR3 DNA follows: TGCGCCAGCAGTGAGCACAGATTCCGCAATGAGCAGTTCTTC. Translating gives CASSEHRFRNEQFF.